The entry below describes one T cell receptor beta chain. Its antigen is unknown. Cells were frozen in aliquots of roughly 470,000, and one aliquot per fraction was sequenced. The CDR3 consists of 13 residues. Trimming removed 7 bases from V and 5 bases from J; junction bases left unmatched: 3. Germline V gene data show CDR1 as MNHNY and CDR2 as SVGAGI (reference sequence). The sample comes from a study of coeliac disease. Study context: The study queried TRBV7-2 bias without high-resolution HLA data. Study-level findings and limits: TRB repertoires were largely private, with most amino acid sequences found in only one sample. Intraepithelial and lamina propria fractions were not highly pure.

Profiled with immunoSEQ multiplex PCR; TCRdb holds only in-frame clones, not every one. The sample records more than 1,500 clones, 65% to 85% being singletons. The material sequenced was lymphocytes from the gut lamina propria. The chain joins TRBV6-6 to TRBJ2-7, with 12 bases matching TRBD1. This clonotype originated in a human donor without celiac disease. The chain's CDR3 is CASIGTGGHEQYF. The CDR3, as DNA: TGTGCCAGCATCGGGACAGGGGGCCACGAGCAGTACTTC.